These T cell receptor beta chains were read from a single sample in a study of T-cell memory formation after mild COVID-19. TCRdb ran MiXCR on the 5' RACE reads and lists one entry per CDR3 protein. The sample shows roughly 280,000 distinct CDR3 sequences, around 8% of them seen only once. The material sequenced was PBMCs or a T cell subset sorted from them (not recorded which). These receptors were taken from a man aged 18 to 29 who had mild COVID-19 (a few samples of this study predate the infection). Cell type and time point are not known. CDR3s include the opening cysteine and the closing phenylalanine or tryptophan. Each record gives: CDR3 DNA, CDR3 protein, V gene, clone size, D gene, J gene. D genes are given only for firm matches. Some rows have no size entry. The others give once, few or many, or a class for an expanded clone.

CDR3 DNA: TGTGCCTCGGCGGCTCGCGGGGGGGTTGATGAGCAGTTCTTC
CDR3 protein: CASAARGGVDEQFF
V gene: TRBV10-3
clone size: few
D gene: TRBD2
J gene: TRBJ2-1

CDR3 DNA: TGTGCCAGCAGCGCCCCCGGGCGAGGGAACACTGAAGCTTTCTTT
CDR3 protein: CASSAPGRGNTEAFF
V gene: TRBV9
clone size: few
D gene: -
J gene: TRBJ1-1

CDR3 DNA: TGTGCCAGCAGCCGCAAGGATGCGGTTCTCAATGAGCAGTTCTTC
CDR3 protein: CASSRKDAVLNEQFF
V gene: TRBV3-1
clone size: -
D gene: -
J gene: TRBJ2-1

CDR3 DNA: TGCAGCGTTGAAGAATGGACCTCCCGGGGCTACACCTTC
CDR3 protein: CSVEEWTSRGYTF
V gene: TRBV29-1
clone size: few
D gene: -
J gene: TRBJ1-2

CDR3 DNA: TGTGCCAGCAGCCCGGTGGGTGGGGCACAAGAGACCCAGTACTTC
CDR3 protein: CASSPVGGAQETQYF
V gene: TRBV6-4
clone size: -
D gene: -
J gene: TRBJ2-5

CDR3 DNA: TGTGCCAGCAGCCAAGTACAGGGTGACGGCTACACCTTC
CDR3 protein: CASSQVQGDGYTF
V gene: TRBV14
clone size: -
D gene: -
J gene: TRBJ1-2

CDR3 DNA: TGCAGTGCCCGAGACGCGCTCCAAGAGACCCAGTACTTC
CDR3 protein: CSARDALQETQYF
V gene: TRBV20-1
clone size: few
D gene: -
J gene: TRBJ2-5

CDR3 DNA: TGTGCCAGCAGCTTGGGCCAGGGACAGGGACAAGAGACCCAGTACTTC
CDR3 protein: CASSLGQGQGQETQYF
V gene: TRBV7-2
clone size: -
D gene: TRBD1
J gene: TRBJ2-5

CDR3 DNA: TGTGCCAGCAGTTCCGGGACAGGGAATCAGCCCCAGCATTTT
CDR3 protein: CASSSGTGNQPQHF
V gene: TRBV27
clone size: many
D gene: TRBD1
J gene: TRBJ1-5

CDR3 DNA: TGCGCCAGCAGCGGGGGACGGGAGAACACCGGGGAGCTGTTTTTT
CDR3 protein: CASSGGRENTGELFF
V gene: TRBV5-1
clone size: few
D gene: -
J gene: TRBJ2-2

CDR3 DNA: TGCGCCAGCAGCGCTCAAACCGGGGAGCTGTTTTTT
CDR3 protein: CASSAQTGELFF
V gene: TRBV4-1
clone size: few
D gene: -
J gene: TRBJ2-2

CDR3 DNA: TGCAGTGCTAGAGATCGGGCGTTCTATGGCTACACCTTC
CDR3 protein: CSARDRAFYGYTF
V gene: TRBV20-1
clone size: few
D gene: -
J gene: TRBJ1-2

CDR3 DNA: TGTGCCAGCAGTTTGAGTGCAGGGTTCATCACTGAAGCTTTCTTT
CDR3 protein: CASSLSAGFITEAFF
V gene: TRBV27
clone size: few
D gene: -
J gene: TRBJ1-1

CDR3 DNA: TGTGCCAGCAGTTATCGGTTTCGGACGGGACAGGGCCCTCGTGGTGAGCAGTTCTTC
CDR3 protein: CASSYRFRTGQGPRGEQFF
V gene: TRBV6-2/TRBV6-3
clone size: few
D gene: TRBD1
J gene: TRBJ2-1

CDR3 DNA: TGCGCCAGCAGCTTGGTGGCCAGGGCGGCCAAAAACATTCAGTACTTC
CDR3 protein: CASSLVARAAKNIQYF
V gene: TRBV5-1
clone size: many
D gene: -
J gene: TRBJ2-4

CDR3 DNA: TGTGCCAGCAGACCCGGGACTTCCGCAGATACGCAGTATTTT
CDR3 protein: CASRPGTSADTQYF
V gene: TRBV2
clone size: -
D gene: -
J gene: TRBJ2-3